This T cell receptor (beta chain) came from a study of shared clonotypes between healthy human individuals. Whole-study context: Researchers assigned three CD4 naive, three CD4 memory, two CD8 naive and one CD8 memory plate to each donor. Study outcomes and limitations: Naive subsets typically showed greater estimated richness than memory subsets. Clonotype sharing among donors was expected to depend on sequencing depth. Blood was the sole source, and tissue repertoires probably differ.

Using immunoSEQ multiplex PCR, the repertoire was profiled, and TCRdb retains in-frame clones only, with some absent. Here the sample spans 300,000 to 400,000 clones, less than 85% being singletons. Comment on this clone: Its antigen remains unknown.

The V end lost 3 bases, the J end lost 8 bases, and 16 bases lay between the germline ends. The CDR3 covers 14 residues. CDR1 is MDHEN, CDR2 SYDVKM, per germline. Specimen: memory CD4+ T cells sorted from blood. Noted subset: CD45RA-negative fraction. This clonotype originated in a man in his thirties or forties in good health. This chain links TRBV28 with TRBJ1-2; D call uncertain. The CDR3 here is CASSFPSPGFGYTF. The CDR3 coding sequence is TGTGCCAGCAGTTTCCCTTCCCCTGGGTTCGGCTACACCTTC.